The present entry profiles one T cell receptor (beta chain) with its context. The data were taken from a study of Ad26.COV2.S vaccination and SARS-CoV-2 variants. Profiled with immunoSEQ multiplex PCR; TCRdb holds only in-frame clones, not every one. The sample contains approximately 360,000 clones, around four fifths of which appear only once. Treatment: some 20 received Ad26.COV2.S at low or high dose, single or two shots; about 5 received placebo; per-sample allocation not given. Samples came from day 63 after the first vaccine or placebo injection. The sample consisted of peripheral blood, taken in a trial of Ad26.COV2.S vaccine versus placebo. This TCR derives from a person aged 18-60 years who received the Ad26.COV2.S COVID-19 vaccine or a placebo.

The CDR3 DNA follows: TGTGCCAGTAGTATCCCTATGAGCTCCTACAATGAGCAGTTCTTC. Its protein is CASSIPMSSYNEQFF. This chain joins TRBV19 and TRBJ2-1; no reliable D call. The germline V gene has CDR1 LNHDA and CDR2 SQIVND (reference sequence). The CDR3 loop spans 15 amino acids. The V and J ends lost 3 bases and 0 bases respectively, with 9 bases between them.